These 20 T cell receptor beta chains came from one sample sequenced in a study of blood T cell repertoires in COVID-19. The table came from immunoSEQ multiplex PCR; TCRdb's copy has only in-frame clones and leaves some out. Counted here are roughly 360,000 clones, roughly 86% occurring once; the ten biggest clones make up roughly 1.4%. Sequences were obtained from PBMCs or T cells enriched from blood (not recorded which). The receptors stem from a man under 40 who had recovered from COVID-19.

Comment on this clone: The sample holds other DNA sequences that translate to the same CDR3. V is TRBV7-9 and J is TRBJ2-7; 10 positions agree with TRBD1. CDR1 is SEHNR and CDR2 is FQNEAQ in the germline V gene (reference sequence). Trimming removed 9 bases from V and 7 bases from J; junction bases left unmatched: 15. This CDR3 is 15 amino acids long. DNA for the CDR3: TGTGCCAGTAGCGTCACCGGGACAGGGGCGCGGGAGCAGTACTTC. This gives the protein CASSVTGTGAREQYF. The complete variable domain, with remaining parts taken from reference TRBV7-9 and TRBJ2-7, reads DTGVSQNPRHKITKRGQNVTFRCDPISEHNRLYWYRQTLGQGPEFLTYFQNEAQLEKSRLLSDRFSAERPKGSFSTLEIQRTEQGDSAMYLCASSVTGTGAREQYFGPGTRLTVT.

This chain connects TRBV11-3 to TRBJ2-1; no clear D gene. CDR1 SGHNT and CDR2 YENEEA come from the germline V gene. Trimming left V 0 bases short and J 5 bases short, with 11 bases between. This CDR3 is 15 amino acids long. The DNA for the CDR3 is TGTGCCAGCAGCTTAGATGGATCACGGGACAATGAGCAGTTCTTC. Amino acid sequence: CASSLDGSRDNEQFF. Variable domain in full (rest from reference TRBV11-3 and TRBJ2-1): EAGVVQSPRYKIIEKKQPVAFWCNPISGHNTLYWYLQNLGQGPELLIRYENEEAVDDSQLPKDRFSAERLKGVDSTLKIQPAELGDSAVYLCASSLDGSRDNEQFFGPGTRLTVL.

This clone was seen a handful of times. J is TRBJ1-5 and V is TRBV2; 7 bases match TRBD1. The CDR3 length is 13 residues. Trimming at V came to 8 bases and at J to 2 bases, leaving 3 bases not matched to a gene. Germline CDR1 is SNHLY and CDR2 is FYNNEI. The CDR3 here is CASSTGGNQPQHF. The DNA for the CDR3 is TGTGCCAGCTCAACAGGGGGCAATCAGCCCCAGCATTTT.

CDR3 in DNA: TGTGCCAGTAGTTTCCGGGACTATAATTCACCCCTCCACTTT. Translating gives CASSFRDYNSPLHF. V gene TRBV19 combines with J gene TRBJ1-6; D is unresolved. Germline assignment: CDR1 LNHDA and CDR2 SQIVND (reference sequence). This CDR3 region has 14 residues. V was clipped by 5 bases and J by 3 bases, with 8 bases between them.

The gene calls are TRBV3-1 (or the pseudogene TRBV3-2) and TRBJ2-7; D not certain. Germline CDR1 and CDR2: LGHDT and YNNKEL (reference sequence). V was clipped by 3 bases and J by 9 bases, with 21 bases between them. The CDR3 consists of 15 residues. The CDR3 here is CASSQPDSAKIAQYF. CDR3 DNA sequence: TGTGCCAGCAGCCAGCCAGACTCCGCCAAAATAGCGCAGTACTTC.

This chain links TRBV30 with TRBJ1-2; D is ambiguous. This CDR3 has 15 amino acids. The V gene lost 1 base and the J gene lost 1 base, with 13 bases spanning the gap. Germline CDR1 is GTSNPN and CDR2 is SVGIG (reference sequence). CDR3 in amino acids: CAWSEAAGLNYGYTF. Written as DNA, the CDR3 is TGTGCCTGGAGTGAGGCAGCAGGCCTTAACTATGGCTACACCTTC. Drawing the rest from reference TRBV30 and TRBJ1-2, the complete variable domain is SQTIHQWPATLVQPVGSPLSLECTVEGTSNPNLYWYRQAAGRGLQLLFYSVGIGQISSEVPQNLSASRPQDRQFILSSKKLLLSDSGFYLCAWSEAAGLNYGYTFGSGTRLTVV.

This chain joins TRBV9 and TRBJ1-3, with 7 bases lining up with TRBD1. CDR3 size: 14 residues. Trimming at V came to 3 bases and at J to 3 bases, leaving 3 bases not matched to a gene. Germline V gives CDR1 SGDLS, CDR2 YYNGEE. CDR3 in amino acids: CASSAQGYGNTIYF. CDR3 nucleotide sequence: TGTGCCAGCAGCGCACAGGGGTATGGAAACACCATATATTTT.

This clone is a singleton in its sample. The CDR3 coding sequence is TGTGCCAGCAGCCGTGACAGTTTACAGCCCCAGCATTTT. Residues: CASSRDSLQPQHF. The chain employs TRBV5-5 and TRBJ1-5, with D possibly TRBD1 on 5 matching bases. Germline CDR1 reads SGHKS; CDR2 reads YYEKEE (reference sequence). Trimming took off 4 bases at V and 7 bases at J, with 12 bases between the two ends. The CDR3 length is 13 residues.

The V gene is TRBV6-6, the J gene TRBJ1-2; tentatively, D is TRBD1 (6 bases). V lost 7 bases and J 8 bases, leaving 14 bases between the germline ends. Germline lookup yields CDR1 MNHNY and CDR2 SVGAGI (reference sequence). The length of the CDR3 is 12 residues. The CDR3 sequence: CASNYWDNGYTF. The DNA for the CDR3 is TGTGCCAGCAACTATTGGGACAACGGCTACACCTTC.

This clone was seen more than once but under ten times. The J gene is TRBJ1-1, the V gene TRBV12-3 or TRBV12-4, with TRBD1 matching 10 bases. The CDR3 sequence is 13 residues long. The V gene end was trimmed by 6 bases and the J gene end by 6 bases; junction bases not matched to a gene: 4. CDR3 in DNA: TGTGCCAGCAGACGACAGGGGGCCTCTGAAGCTTTCTTT. It yields the protein CASRRQGASEAFF.

The chain is built from TRBV27 and TRBJ1-5; the D is unclear. The CDR3 loop spans 14 amino acids. Germline CDR1 is MNHEY and CDR2 is SMNVEV (reference sequence). V was pared by 2 bases and J by 5 bases, with 10 bases between. CDR3 loop: CASSLAGVHQPQHF. CDR3 sequence (DNA): TGTGCCAGCAGTTTAGCAGGCGTCCATCAGCCCCAGCATTTT.

This chain links TRBV4-3 with TRBJ1-2, with D perhaps TRBD1 (5 bases). Germline V lookup: CDR1 LGHNA, CDR2 YSLEER. V was shortened by 0 bases and J by 4 bases, with 12 bases between the two germline ends. CDR3 length equals 15 residues. CDR3 sequence reads: CASSQDRPGGYGYTF. Here the CDR3 DNA reads TGCGCCAGCAGCCAAGATAGACCGGGGGGCTATGGCTACACCTTC.

The gene calls are TRBV7-9 and TRBJ2-5, with D unclear. The V gene's germline CDR1 is SEHNR and CDR2 FQNEAQ (reference sequence). The V gene lost 4 bases and the J gene lost 5 bases, with 11 bases spanning the gap. This CDR3 comprises 13 residues. The CDR3 sequence is CASSSNLEETQYF. Written as DNA, the CDR3 is TGTGCCAGCAGCTCGAATTTAGAGGAGACCCAGTACTTC.

V and J are TRBV3-1 (or the pseudogene TRBV3-2) and TRBJ1-6; tentative D call: TRBD1 (5 bases). This CDR3 is 16 amino acids long. Trimming took 6 bases from V and 0 from J, leaving 12 bases between them. Looked up from germline, CDR1 is LGHDT and CDR2 is YNNKEL (reference sequence). The CDR3: CASSPGGVSYNSPLHF. CDR3 nucleotides: TGTGCCAGCAGTCCTGGGGGGGTCTCCTATAATTCACCCCTCCACTTT.

The chain joins TRBV4-2 to TRBJ2-1; D may be TRBD2 (6 bases). Germline values: CDR1 LGHNA, CDR2 YNFKEQ. CDR3 length equals 15 residues. The V end lost 0 bases, the J end lost 6 bases, and 12 bases lay between the germline ends. The CDR3 DNA reads as TGTGCCAGCAGCCAAGAACGGGGGTTAATCAATGAGCAGTTCTTC. The encoded protein is CASSQERGLINEQFF.

The rearrangement joins TRBV11-2 to TRBJ2-3, with TRBD1 matching 8 bases. V lost 5 bases and J lost 4; bases outside the gene matches: 8. This CDR3 contains 15 residues. Looked up from germline, CDR1 is SGHAT and CDR2 is FQNNGV. The CDR3 spells CASSEMDRAPDTQYF. CDR3 bases: TGTGCCAGCAGCGAAATGGACAGGGCCCCAGATACGCAGTATTTT.

CDR3 nucleotide sequence: TGTGCCAGTAGCTACAACCTCGGGACAGCATATGGCTACACCTTC. This translates into CASSYNLGTAYGYTF. This chain uses TRBV19 with TRBJ1-2; 7 nucleotides match TRBD1. The CDR3 totals 15 residues. Germline CDR1 LNHDA, CDR2 SQIVND (reference sequence). V was pared by 6 bases and J by 5 bases, with 12 bases of the junction left unmatched.

The chain links TRBV2 to TRBJ1-2, with D unclear. V lost 7 bases, J lost 1 base, and 25 bases lay in between. The CDR3 is 18 residues long. Germline lookup yields CDR1 SNHLY and CDR2 FYNNEI. The CDR3 reads CASTNPGGAGDFNYGYTF. CDR3 coding DNA: TGTGCCAGCACGAACCCCGGCGGAGCCGGAGACTTTAACTATGGCTACACCTTC.

The rearrangement uses TRBV27 and TRBJ1-2; 8 positions agree with TRBD1. Trimming removed 5 bases from V and 4 bases from J; junction bases left unmatched: 15. The germline V gene has CDR1 MNHEY and CDR2 SMNVEV (reference sequence). The CDR3 covers 17 residues. The CDR3 here is CASSAYSTGVVGYGYTF. The CDR3 DNA reads TGTGCCAGCAGTGCCTACTCGACAGGGGTTGTCGGCTATGGCTACACCTTC.

V is TRBV10-3 and J is TRBJ2-2, with D tentatively TRBD1 (6 bases). Germline V gene sequence: CDR1 ENHRY, CDR2 SYGVKD. The V end was cut by 6 bases, the J end by 0 bases, with 8 bases between. The CDR3 is made up of 14 amino acids. The CDR3 DNA reads as TGTGCCATCAGGGGGACACCGAACACCGGGGAGCTGTTTTTT. Amino acid sequence: CAIRGTPNTGELFF.